This section outlines one T cell receptor beta chain sequence together with its context. Which antigen it targets is not known. No per-base quality is available; no much larger clone lies one base away. The sample belongs to a study of cytotoxic CD8 clonotypes in ibrutinib-treated CLL (dated by TCRdb to 2020 to 2023). In the study overall: The cohort had 11 relapsed/refractory and roughly 15 treatment-naive patients; 17 to 18 were IGHV unmutated. Partial responses were observed in about 25 patients and complete responses in 2; after a median follow-up of around 64 months, remission was maintained in 15 or so patients and progression was observed in about twelve. The response samples were drawn at a median of approximately 11 months into treatment, with a range of roughly 6 to 36 months. On average, each sample yielded around 270,000 productive templates and over 90,000 productive rearrangements. Longitudinal samples were available for about 30% of the 86 trial participants. Cryopreserved peripheral blood mononuclear cells were obtained prior to treatment, at the time of response, and at either disease progression or sustained remission. Every remission and progressive disease sample was obtained while ibrutinib was still being received by the patients. The paper's findings and limits, for the study overall: Baseline clonality was found to be higher than that of age-matched healthy donors and was strongly correlated with circulating CD8+ T-cell counts. Clonality rose at ibrutinib response, remained stable during sustained remission, and dropped back toward baseline at progression. Lymph node repertoires were not examined, and the timing of sampling was not matched between patients in sustained remission and those whose disease progressed. Public clonotypes were rare and either shrank or stayed stable during treatment, and the rise in clonality at ibrutinib response reflected expansion of private clonotypes.

Interpreted using the paper, the time point label stands for: roughly 12 months on ibrutinib. For TCR beta library preparation, 1.5 to 2 micrograms of genomic DNA were isolated from cryopreserved PBMCs. Longitudinal blood samples from CLL patients on ibrutinib monotherapy underwent high-throughput TCR beta sequencing. Patients were enrolled in a phase 2 open-label single-center ibrutinib monotherapy trial. For CDR1 and CDR2, the germline V gene (reference sequence) lists LNHDA and SQIVND. V was cut back by 7 bases and J by 0 bases, leaving a gap of 19 bases between them. From its cysteine to its phenylalanine, the CDR3 spans 17 amino acids. The DNA shown is the 51-base CDR3, in frame from base 1. Each clonotype received, on average, about 10x coverage in deep resolution sequencing performed on a MiSeq, where the target depth lay between 1 in 1 million and 1 in 200,000 T cells. The immunoSEQ hsTCRB Kit was used to generate TCR beta libraries. On the study's bioinformatics: ImmunoSEQ Data Assistant and ImmunoSEQ Analyzer were used for data analysis, and V, D and J genes were assigned according to IMGT definitions. Clonality was computed as one minus normalized Shannon entropy of productive rearrangement frequencies, ranging from 0 to 1. Only overrepresented clonotypes making up at least 0.05% of the repertoire of each patient were included in the public clonotype analysis. Around 12 age-matched healthy donor repertoires from immuneACCESS were used as controls for clonality. In TCRdb, the immuneACCESS table is reduced to in-frame sequences with V and J assigned. These tables do not hold every clone; where another copy was compared, an unresolved V gene accounts for under half, and the others remain unexplained. That table furnishes V, J and clone size, whereas the DNA furnished D and trimming. In this sample the table shows roughly 220,000 clones, approximately 70% of which occur a single time. The ten biggest clones cover approximately 6% of the sample.

Recombination linked TRBV19 to TRBJ1-5, with a tentative D gene TRBD1 over 5 matching bases. This TCR derives from a human donor with chronic lymphocytic leukemia. Specimen: PBMCs, collected after 12 months of ibrutinib treatment. The CDR3 region has the sequence CASKGWDARYSNQPQHF. The nucleotide sequence is TGTGCCAGTAAGGGGTGGGACGCTCGCTATAGCAATCAGCCCCAGCATTTT.